This passage covers 9 T cell receptor beta chains from one sample sequenced in a study of T cell responses to AZD1222 COVID-19 vaccine. Using immunoSEQ multiplex PCR, the repertoire was profiled, and TCRdb retains in-frame clones only, with some absent. There are about 170,000 clones in the sample; roughly 85% occur only once, and around 0.99% lies in the top ten. The material was peripheral blood, obtained 28 days after the second AZD1222 dose. All receptors come from an adult who received the AZD1222 COVID-19 vaccine.

The rearrangement joins TRBV3-1 (or the pseudogene TRBV3-2) to TRBJ2-1; TRBD2 matches 8 bases. Trimming took 1 base from V and 10 from J; bases not matched to a gene: 3. The CDR3 spans 13 residues. Looked up from germline, CDR1 is LGHDT and CDR2 is YNNKEL (reference sequence). The CDR3 reads CASSQVTGGEQFF. Here the CDR3 DNA reads TGTGCCAGCAGCCAAGTTACGGGGGGGGAGCAGTTCTTC.

CDR3 region: CASSQTGAPGELFF. DNA of the CDR3: TGCGCCAGCAGCCAGACAGGGGCGCCCGGGGAGCTGTTTTTT. The V and J genes are TRBV4-1 and TRBJ2-2; TRBD1 agrees at 8 bases. This CDR3 has 14 amino acids. CDR1 is MGHRA, CDR2 YSYEKL, per germline. Losses at the gene ends were 3 bases for V and 6 bases for J; bases not matched to a gene: 3.

The V and J genes are TRBV7-9 and TRBJ2-1; 7 nucleotides line up with TRBD1. CDR1 SEHNR and CDR2 FQNEAQ come from the germline V gene (reference sequence). The CDR3 is 15 residues long. V was clipped by 5 bases and J by 2 bases; unmatched bases: 6. In DNA, the CDR3 is TGTGCCAGCAGCCAGGACAGGCGTACCTACAATGAGCAGTTCTTC. This codes for CASSQDRRTYNEQFF.

V gene TRBV19 combines with J gene TRBJ1-1; 7 bases match TRBD1. This CDR3 region has 12 residues. Germline V gives CDR1 LNHDA, CDR2 SQIVND (reference sequence). After removal of 6 bases from V and 5 bases from J, the junction contained 3 bases not matched to a gene. CDR3 sequence reads: CASSTGVTEAFF. The CDR3, as DNA: TGTGCCAGTAGCACAGGGGTTACTGAAGCTTTCTTT.

The rearrangement joins TRBV7-2 to TRBJ2-3, with D maybe TRBD2 (6 bases). Germline V gene sequence: CDR1 SGHTA, CDR2 FQGNSA. CDR3 length: 14 amino acids. Trimming took 3 bases from V and 2 from J, leaving 9 bases between them. CDR3 sequence: CASSFSGATDTQYF. The CDR3, as DNA: TGTGCCAGCAGCTTTAGCGGCGCCACAGATACGCAGTATTTT.

CDR3 sequence: CASSYLGGREQYF. The CDR3 coding sequence is TGTGCCAGCAGTTACTTGGGGGGCCGCGAGCAGTACTTC. The V gene is TRBV6-5, the J gene TRBJ2-7; D could derive from TRBD1 or TRBD2 (6 bases each). V was cut by 1 base and J by 6 bases, with 10 bases left in between. The CDR3 runs 13 residues. CDR1 and CDR2 (germline): MNHEY, SVGAGI.

The chain has TRBV6-2 or TRBV6-3 and TRBJ2-5; D is unresolved. The CDR3 has 13 amino acids. CDR1 is MNHEY and CDR2 is SVGEGT in the germline V gene. V lost 3 bases and J 3 bases, leaving 8 bases between the germline ends. In nucleotides, the CDR3 is TGTGCCAGCAGTTATCTGGAAAAAGAGACCCAGTACTTC. Translation: CASSYLEKETQYF.

The V and J genes are TRBV6-5 and TRBJ2-7; D is perhaps TRBD1 (6 bases). The V gene lost 0 bases and the J gene lost 0 bases, with 9 bases spanning the gap. The CDR3 length is 15 residues. Germline CDR1 is MNHEY and CDR2 is SVGAGI. The CDR3 bases are TGTGCCAGCAGTTACTCGGGGGCCCACTCCTACGAGCAGTACTTC. It codes for CASSYSGAHSYEQYF.

This rearrangement joins TRBV11-2 to TRBJ2-3, with 8 bases matching TRBD2. Trimming took 2 bases from V and 2 from J; bases not matched to a gene: 15. Germline CDR1 reads SGHAT; CDR2 reads FQNNGV. The CDR3 consists of 19 residues. CDR3 DNA: TGTGCCAGCAGCTTACTAGCCTCCCTAAGCGGGGGCCACACAGATACGCAGTATTTT. This sequence encodes CASSLLASLSGGHTDTQYF. Combining the CDR3 with reference TRBV11-2 and TRBJ2-3 gives the whole variable domain EAGVAQSPRYKIIEKRQSVAFWCNPISGHATLYWYQQILGQGPKLLIQFQNNGVVDDSQLPKDRFSAERLKGVDSTLKIQPAKLEDSAVYLCASSLLASLSGGHTDTQYFGPGTRLTVL.